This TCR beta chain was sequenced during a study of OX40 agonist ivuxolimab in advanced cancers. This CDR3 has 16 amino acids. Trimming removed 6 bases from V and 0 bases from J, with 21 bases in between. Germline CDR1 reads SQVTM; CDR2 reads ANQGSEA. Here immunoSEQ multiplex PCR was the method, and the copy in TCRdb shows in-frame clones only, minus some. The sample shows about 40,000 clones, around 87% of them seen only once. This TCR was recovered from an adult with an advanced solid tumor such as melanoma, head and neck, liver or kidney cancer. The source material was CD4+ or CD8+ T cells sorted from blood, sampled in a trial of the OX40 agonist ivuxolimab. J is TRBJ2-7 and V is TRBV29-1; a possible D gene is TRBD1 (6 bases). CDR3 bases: TGCAGCGTCGAAAATCCGACCGGACAGAGCTCCTACGAGCAGTACTTC. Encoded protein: CSVENPTGQSSYEQYF.